Following are 31 T cell receptor beta chains from one sample sequenced in a study of cytomegalovirus exposure and HLA in healthy donors. A multiplex PCR was run with 60 Vbeta primers and 13 Jbeta primers. Here immunoSEQ multiplex PCR was the method, and the copy in TCRdb shows in-frame clones only, minus some. The data contain 100,000 to 120,000 clones, approximately 86% of them singletons. The sequenced sample was PBMCs. The source is a man aged 18 to 30 in good health and CMV-seronegative.

This clone has only one observation. This chain uses TRBV7-3 with TRBJ1-2; D might be TRBD1 (6 bases). The CDR3 runs 16 residues. Trimming left V 4 bases short and J 5 bases short, with 20 bases between. The germline gives CDR1 SGHTA, CDR2 FQGTGA. The CDR3 DNA reads as TGTGCCAGCAGCTCCCCTGTGGGGCCAGGGGTATATGGCTACACCTTC. It specifies CASSSPVGPGVYGYTF.

V is TRBV4-2 and J is TRBJ1-5, with no clear D. Trimming took 1 base from V and 7 from J, leaving 14 bases between them. The CDR3 consists of 15 residues. Germline V gene data show CDR1 as LGHNA and CDR2 as YNFKEQ. CDR3 residues: CASSQAEGRGQPQHF. Here the CDR3 DNA reads TGTGCCAGCAGCCAAGCGGAGGGCCGGGGACAGCCCCAGCATTTT.

This chain joins TRBV28 and TRBJ1-5; D is perhaps TRBD1 (5 bases). Germline V gives CDR1 MDHEN, CDR2 SYDVKM. V dropped 6 bases and J dropped 0 bases, with 12 bases sitting between them. The CDR3 length is 15 residues. The CDR3 reads CASRPRGNSNQPQHF. In DNA form, the CDR3 reads TGTGCCAGCAGACCAAGGGGTAATAGCAATCAGCCCCAGCATTTT.

CDR3 bases: TGTGCCAGCAGCGGGACTGGGCCCAATCAGCCCCAGCATTTT. Amino acid sequence: CASSGTGPNQPQHF. The rearrangement joins TRBV7-9 to TRBJ1-5; maybe TRBD1 (5 bases). Germline CDR1 reads SEHNR; CDR2 reads FQNEAQ (reference sequence). V lost 5 bases and J 3 bases, leaving 11 bases between the germline ends. This CDR3 has 14 amino acids.

The genes are TRBV7-2 and TRBJ2-3, with D possibly matching TRBD2 (6 bases). The V gene's germline CDR1 is SGHTA and CDR2 FQGNSA. V lost 8 bases and J 6 bases, leaving 21 bases between the germline ends. The CDR3 length is 15 residues. In DNA form, the CDR3 reads TGTGCCAGCCGCCGACTAGTTGGAGGCGTGGATACGCAGTATTTT. Translation gives CASRRLVGGVDTQYF. Drawing the rest from reference TRBV7-2 and TRBJ2-3, the complete variable domain is GAGVSQSPSNKVTEKGKDVELRCDPISGHTALYWYRQSLGQGLEFLIYFQGNSAPDKSGLPSDRFSAERTGGSVSTLTIQRTQQEDSAVYLCASRRLVGGVDTQYFGPGTRLTVL.

This clone came up a few times. The V gene is TRBV14, the J gene TRBJ2-2; 9 bases are shared with TRBD1. CDR3 size: 15 residues. V lost 3 bases, J lost 6 bases, and 5 bases stayed unmatched. In germline, CDR1 is SGHDN, CDR2 FVKESK. CDR3 residues: CASSHGTGWSGELFF. The CDR3 DNA reads TGTGCCAGCAGCCACGGGACAGGGTGGTCCGGGGAGCTGTTTTTT.

V gene TRBV6-4 combines with J gene TRBJ2-3; 10 bases line up with TRBD2. Germline CDR1 MRHNA, CDR2 SNTAGT. This CDR3 has 14 amino acids. The trim removed 6 bases at V and 4 bases at J, leaving 4 bases unmatched. As DNA, the CDR3 is TGTGCCAGCAGCGAGCGGGAGGGTTCAGATACGCAGTATTTT. Protein product: CASSEREGSDTQYF.

The gene calls are TRBV7-6 and TRBJ2-5, with TRBD1 matching 7 bases. Germline CDR1 reads SGHVS; CDR2 reads FNYEAQ. The V gene end was trimmed by 1 base and the J gene end by 4 bases; junction bases not matched to a gene: 3. The CDR3 sequence is 14 residues long. The CDR3 loop reads CASSLVSGGETQYF. The CDR3 coding sequence is TGTGCCAGCAGCTTAGTTTCAGGGGGAGAGACCCAGTACTTC.

The CDR3 loop reads CASSPMGQGDGYTF. Written as DNA, the CDR3 is TGCGCCAGCAGCCCAATGGGACAGGGTGACGGCTACACCTTC. The chain links TRBV4-1 to TRBJ1-2; TRBD1 matches 9 bases. Per the germline V gene, CDR1 is MGHRA and CDR2 is YSYEKL. V gave up 4 bases and J gave up 8 bases; unmatched junction bases: 8. The CDR3 loop spans 14 amino acids.

The chain combines TRBV28 with TRBJ1-3, with 10 bases lining up with TRBD1. This CDR3 is 17 amino acids long. The V gene end was trimmed by 4 bases and the J gene end by 0 bases; junction bases not matched to a gene: 6. Per the germline V gene, CDR1 is MDHEN and CDR2 is SYDVKM. CDR3 region: CASSSGQGTYSGNTIYF. CDR3 sequence (DNA): TGTGCCAGCAGTTCGGGACAGGGGACTTACTCTGGAAACACCATATATTTT.

The chain recombines TRBV13 with TRBJ2-5; no clear D gene. The germline V and J ends were trimmed by 5 bases and 1 base, with 11 bases remaining between them. The CDR3 has 14 residues. The germline V gene has CDR1 PRHDT and CDR2 FYEKMQ (reference sequence). Here the CDR3 reads CASSRRDSQETQYF. CDR3 coding DNA: TGTGCCAGCAGCCGGCGCGACTCCCAAGAGACCCAGTACTTC.

The chain carries TRBV2 and TRBJ2-7; no reliable D call. CDR1 is SNHLY and CDR2 is FYNNEI in the germline V gene. CDR3 length: 13 amino acids. V lost 6 bases to trimming and J lost 5 bases, with 14 bases between them. CDR3 DNA sequence: TGTGCCAGCAGACCCTTTGTTGAGCACGAGCAGTACTTC. The encoded protein is CASRPFVEHEQYF.

The rearrangement links TRBV6-5 to TRBJ1-2; no firm D call. This CDR3 spans 12 amino acids. Looked up from germline, CDR1 is MNHEY and CDR2 is SVGAGI. With 7 bases removed from V and 4 bases from J, the gap between germline ends came to 10 bases. The DNA for the CDR3 is TGTGCCAGCACTTTACCGGGCTATGGCTACACCTTC. Translating gives CASTLPGYGYTF.

The chain carries TRBV4-2 and TRBJ2-1; 7 bases agree with TRBD1. With V trimmed by 0 bases and J by 7 bases, 9 bases remained unmatched. Germline assignment: CDR1 LGHNA and CDR2 YNFKEQ. The CDR3 runs to 16 residues. In nucleotides, the CDR3 is TGTGCCAGCAGCCAAGAGCTTGAGACAGGGCGGAATGAGCAGTTCTTC. Translation: CASSQELETGRNEQFF.

This CDR3 reads CASSLVRENGYTF. For the CDR3, the DNA is TGTGCCAGCAGCTTGGTAAGGGAGAATGGCTACACCTTC. The chain employs TRBV5-6 and TRBJ1-2; D is undetermined. The ends were cut back, 0 bases at V and 6 bases at J, with 9 bases in the middle. Germline V gene sequence: CDR1 SGHDT, CDR2 YYEEEE. This CDR3 has 13 residues.

This clone was counted only a few times. The chain recombines TRBV27 with TRBJ1-5; the D gene is possibly TRBD1 (5 bases). V was trimmed by 2 bases and J by 5 bases, leaving 10 bases between them. Germline V lookup: CDR1 MNHEY, CDR2 SMNVEV (reference sequence). The CDR3 extends over 14 amino acids. DNA of the CDR3: TGTGCCAGCAGTTTAGGGTCAGGGTATCAGCCCCAGCATTTT. This gives the protein CASSLGSGYQPQHF.

The chain combines TRBV6-5 with TRBJ1-2; possible D gene TRBD1, 5 bases. V dropped 8 bases and J dropped 7 bases, with 14 bases sitting between them. CDR3 size: 12 residues. CDR1 and CDR2 from the germline V gene are MNHEY and SVGAGI. The CDR3 spells CASRGGVAGYTF. In DNA form, the CDR3 reads TGTGCCAGCCGGGGGGGGGTGGCTGGCTACACCTTC.

The chain uses TRBV6-5 and TRBJ2-7; no clear D gene. The CDR3 sequence is 13 residues long. Germline loops: CDR1 MNHEY, CDR2 SVGAGI. The V end lost 2 bases, the J end lost 4 bases, and 9 bases lay between the germline ends. The CDR3 bases are TGTGCCAGCAGTTACGGTCCGGGTTACGAGCAGTACTTC. It codes for CASSYGPGYEQYF.

The chain links TRBV5-6 to TRBJ2-7; D might be TRBD2 (6 bases). The germline CDR1 and CDR2 sequences are SGHDT and YYEEEE. This CDR3 contains 14 residues. Trimming shortened V by 0 bases and J by 3 bases, and 10 bases separated the two germline ends. The CDR3 protein is CASSLATGVYEQYF. In nucleotides, the CDR3 is TGTGCCAGCAGCTTGGCCACGGGGGTCTACGAGCAGTACTTC.

In regard to this clone: Distinct nucleotide sequences in the sample also encode this CDR3. The chain employs TRBV19 and TRBJ2-7; tentatively, D is TRBD1 (6 bases). The CDR3 has 13 residues. V was shortened by 3 bases and J by 6 bases, with 12 bases between the two germline ends. Germline CDR1 and CDR2: LNHDA and SQIVND (reference sequence). CDR3 sequence: CASSIKWDTEQYF. CDR3 DNA: TGTGCCAGTAGTATTAAGTGGGACACCGAGCAGTACTTC.

This clone has just one count. V is TRBV5-5 and J is TRBJ2-7, with 13 bases identical to TRBD2. Germline CDR1 SGHKS, CDR2 YYEKEE (reference sequence). With V trimmed by 4 bases and J by 3 bases, 4 bases remained unmatched. This CDR3 contains 15 residues. The CDR3 reads CASSAGLAGNYEQYF. CDR3 nucleotide sequence: TGTGCCAGCAGCGCGGGACTAGCGGGAAACTACGAGCAGTACTTC.

The rearrangement links TRBV27 to TRBJ1-2, with 10 bases lining up with TRBD1. The CDR3 consists of 15 residues. The ends lost 5 bases at V and 5 bases at J; junction bases unmatched: 8. Germline V gives CDR1 MNHEY, CDR2 SMNVEV (reference sequence). In DNA form, the CDR3 reads TGTGCCAGCAGTCCCGGACAGGGGGTGGGGTATGGCTACACCTTC. Protein product: CASSPGQGVGYGYTF.

This clone was found once. The chain has TRBV30 and TRBJ1-5, with D tentatively TRBD1 (6 bases). The V gene lost 2 bases and the J gene lost 4 bases, with 9 bases spanning the gap. CDR3 length: 13 amino acids. CDR1 is GTSNPN, CDR2 SVGIG, per germline (reference sequence). CDR3 residues: CAWSRQGNQPQHF. The CDR3 DNA follows: TGTGCCTGGAGTCGTCAGGGGAATCAGCCCCAGCATTTT.

The chain carries TRBV5-1 and TRBJ2-1; 7 nucleotides align to TRBD2. V lost 0 bases, J lost 5 bases, and 5 bases stayed unmatched. Germline lookup yields CDR1 SGHRS and CDR2 YFSETQ. The CDR3 is 15 residues long. CDR3 coding DNA: TGCGCCAGCAGCTTGGGCGGGAGCAATGACAATGAGCAGTTCTTC. It encodes CASSLGGSNDNEQFF.

As concerns this clone: A read error may produce the germline difference seen at one junction end. The rearrangement uses TRBV7-9 and TRBJ2-3; maybe TRBD2 (6 bases). The CDR3 loop spans 12 amino acids. Germline V gene data show CDR1 as SEHNR and CDR2 as FQNEAQ (reference sequence). CDR3 in amino acids: CASSSGDRSPLF. The CDR3 nucleotides read TGTGCCAGCAGCTCGGGAGACCGCAGCCCCCTTTTT. The full variable domain, in which reference TRBV7-9 and TRBJ2-3 provide the parts outside the CDR3, is DTGVSQNPRHKITKRGQNVTFRCDPISEHNRLYWYRQTLGQGPEFLTYFQNEAQLEKSRLLSDRFSAERPKGSFSTLEIQRTEQGDSAMYLCASSSGDRSPLFGPGTRLTVL.

As regards this clone: The junction departs from the called germline gene at one end, perhaps through a read error. The V and J genes are TRBV10-3 and TRBJ1-1, with a tentative D call TRBD1 (6 bases). Looked up from germline, CDR1 is ENHRY and CDR2 is SYGVKD. The CDR3 runs to 15 residues. The CDR3 nucleotides read TGTGCCATCAGTCAAAACAGGGCACTGAACATTGAAGCTTTCTTT. Amino acid sequence: CAISQNRALNIEAFF.

The chain uses TRBV7-8 and TRBJ2-7, with 10 bases that match TRBD2. The J segment lost 5 bases and the V segment lost 5 bases, leaving 9 bases of the junction unmatched. Germline CDR1 SGHVS, CDR2 FQNEAQ. This CDR3 is built from 15 residues. CDR3 residues: CASSPGLAVSHEQYF. The CDR3 DNA follows: TGTGCCAGCAGCCCAGGACTAGCGGTAAGCCACGAGCAGTACTTC.

J is TRBJ2-7 and V is TRBV5-6, with D possibly being TRBD2 (5 bases). V lost 4 bases and J 6 bases, leaving 14 bases between the germline ends. Germline assignment: CDR1 SGHDT and CDR2 YYEEEE. This CDR3 contains 13 residues. The CDR3: CASSLQSSSEQYF. The CDR3 region has the DNA TGTGCCAGCAGCCTCCAATCTAGCTCCGAGCAGTACTTC.

CDR3 sequence: CASSVYGGSTDTQYF. In DNA, the CDR3 is TGTGCCAGCAGTGTGTACGGGGGAAGCACAGATACGCAGTATTTT. This rearrangement joins TRBV27 to TRBJ2-3; tentative D call: TRBD2 (6 bases). The V gene's germline CDR1 is MNHEY and CDR2 SMNVEV (reference sequence). CDR3 length: 15 amino acids. Trimming removed 5 bases at V and 0 bases at J, with 12 bases between.

The CDR3 sequence is CASSAKPLSSYNEQFF. CDR3 nucleotides: TGTGCCAGCAGTGCCAAGCCCCTGAGCTCCTACAATGAGCAGTTCTTC. V is TRBV2 and J is TRBJ2-1, with D uncertain. V lost 4 bases and J 0 bases, leaving 13 bases between the germline ends. The CDR3 extends over 16 amino acids. From germline, CDR1 is SNHLY and CDR2 FYNNEI.

Sample share makes this clone medium-sized. The rearrangement links TRBV4-3 to TRBJ2-7, with 11 bases matching TRBD1. V shed 3 bases and J 7 bases; nucleotides not matched to a gene: 17. Looked up from germline, CDR1 is LGHNA and CDR2 is YSLEER. This CDR3 region has 18 residues. The CDR3 nucleotides read TGCGCCAGCAGCCACTGGGACAGGGGGATCCACGCCCGGGGTGAGCAGTACTTC. Its protein product is CASSHWDRGIHARGEQYF.